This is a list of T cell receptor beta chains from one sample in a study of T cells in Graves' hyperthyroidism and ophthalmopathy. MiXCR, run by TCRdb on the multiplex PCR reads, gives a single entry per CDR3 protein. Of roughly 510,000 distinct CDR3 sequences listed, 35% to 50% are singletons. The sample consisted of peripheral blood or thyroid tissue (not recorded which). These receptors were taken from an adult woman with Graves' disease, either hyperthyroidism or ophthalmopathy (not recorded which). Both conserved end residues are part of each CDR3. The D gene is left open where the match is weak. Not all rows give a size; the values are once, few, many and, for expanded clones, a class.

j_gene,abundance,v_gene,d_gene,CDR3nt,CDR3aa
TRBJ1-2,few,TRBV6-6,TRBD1,TGTGCCAGCAGCGTAACTCCGGGACAGCCATTTCTCGGCTACACCTTC,CASSVTPGQPFLGYTF
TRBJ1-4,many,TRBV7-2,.,TGTGCCAGCAGCTTCTCAGGGGTCAGTCTAGGAAAACTGTTTTTT,CASSFSGVSLGKLFF
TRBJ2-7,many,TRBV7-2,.,TGTGCCAGCAGCCCCCTGGGGTACGAGCAGTACTTC,CASSPLGYEQYF
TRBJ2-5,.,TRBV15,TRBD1,TGTGCCACCAGCAGAGAGGGAGCGGACAGGGGGGAGACCCAGTACTTC,CATSREGADRGETQYF
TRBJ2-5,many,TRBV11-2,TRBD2,TGTGCCAGCGGCAGGTTGGCTAGCGGGAGTATGAAGACCCAGTACTTC,CASGRLASGSMKTQYF
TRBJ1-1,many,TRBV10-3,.,TGTGCCATCAGTGGGTCACGCACTAAAGCTTTCTTT,CAISGSRTKAFF
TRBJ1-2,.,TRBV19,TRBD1,TGTGCCAGTAGTATATACAGGGGGATGAGCGGCTACACCTTC,CASSIYRGMSGYTF
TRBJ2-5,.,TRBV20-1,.,TGCAGTGCTCCCCCCCAGGGAAGTCAAGAGACCCAGTACTTC,CSAPPQGSQETQYF
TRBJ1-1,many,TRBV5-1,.,TGCGCCAGCAGCTTGCAACGGGGAACCACTGAAGCTTTCTTT,CASSLQRGTTEAFF
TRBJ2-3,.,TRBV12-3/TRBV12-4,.,TGTGCCAGCAGTAGGGGGACGGTTGGGAGCACAGATACGCAGTATTTT,CASSRGTVGSTDTQYF
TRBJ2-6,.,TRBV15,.,TGTGCCACCAGCAGGAGGCACTCCCGAAGCTCTGGGGCCAACGTCCTGACTTTC,CATSRRHSRSSGANVLTF
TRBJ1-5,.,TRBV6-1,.,TGTGCCAGCAGTGAAGCGAGGGGCAATCAGCCCCAGCATTTT,CASSEARGNQPQHF
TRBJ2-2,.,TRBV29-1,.,TGCAGCGTTGAAGTCGTAGGGCAGGCCGGGGAGCTGTTTTTT,CSVEVVGQAGELFF
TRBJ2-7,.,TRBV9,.,TGTGCCAGCAGCCAACCAGGGACCCCAAGCGAGCAGTACTTC,CASSQPGTPSEQYF
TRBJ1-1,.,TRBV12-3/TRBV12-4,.,TGTGCCAGCACCGTGACACCTAACACTGAAGCTTTCTTT,CASTVTPNTEAFF
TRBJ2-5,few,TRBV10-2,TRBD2,TGCGCCAGCAGACTAGCGGGGAAAGAGACCCAGTACTTC,CASRLAGKETQYF
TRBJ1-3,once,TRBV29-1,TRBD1,TGCAGCGTGTGGGGGGGAGCCAGGGGGGTAAACACCATATATTTT,CSVWGGARGVNTIYF
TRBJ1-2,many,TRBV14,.,TGTGCCAGCAGCCAAGATAGGAGCCATTGGAATGGCTACACCTTC,CASSQDRSHWNGYTF
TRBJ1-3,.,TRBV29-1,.,TGCAGCGTTGAAGGGGGAACAGTGTACGGAAACACCATATATTTT,CSVEGGTVYGNTIYF
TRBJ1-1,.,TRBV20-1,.,TGCAGTGCTGAGGGGGAGCGGATTGAAGCTTTCTTT,CSAEGERIEAFF
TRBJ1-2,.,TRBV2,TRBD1,TGTGCCAGCACATCACAGGGGGCTTACTATGGCTACACCTTC,CASTSQGAYYGYTF
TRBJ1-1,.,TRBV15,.,TGTGCCACCAGCAGAGACATTGGAACGGACACTGAAGCTTTCTTT,CATSRDIGTDTEAFF
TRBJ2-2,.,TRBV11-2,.,TGTGCCAGCAGCTTAGATCGTTGGGGGGCTAGCGGAATGAACACCGGGGAGCTGTTTTTT,CASSLDRWGASGMNTGELFF
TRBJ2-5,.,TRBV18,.,TGTGCCGGCTACCGGACAAAGCAAGAGACCCAGTACTTC,CAGYRTKQETQYF
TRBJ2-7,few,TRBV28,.,TGTGCCAGCAGTTTAGGATGGGACGAGCAGTACTTC,CASSLGWDEQYF
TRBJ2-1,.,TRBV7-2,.,TGTGCCAGCACCCGCGAGATTGGCGAGCAGTTCTTC,CASTREIGEQFF
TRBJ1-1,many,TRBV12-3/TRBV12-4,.,TGTGCCAGCAGTTTTTTGGGGACTCGGGGAGCTTTCTTT,CASSFLGTRGAFF
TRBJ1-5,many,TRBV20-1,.,TGCAGTGCTAGAGATTTTTACTCCAATCAGCCCCAGCATTTT,CSARDFYSNQPQHF
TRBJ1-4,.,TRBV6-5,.,TGTGCCAGCAGTGGAGGACCTGCAACTAATGAAAAACTGTTTTTT,CASSGGPATNEKLFF
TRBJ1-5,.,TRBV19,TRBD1,TGTGCCAGTAATACAGGGGCCCAGCCCCAGCATTTT,CASNTGAQPQHF
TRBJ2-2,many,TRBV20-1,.,TGCAGTGCGATCTCCGGGGGGCGGACCGGGGAGCTGTTTTTT,CSAISGGRTGELFF
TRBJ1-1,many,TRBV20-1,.,TGCAGTGCTAGAGCGAAGGGGGAAACTGAAGCTTTCTTT,CSARAKGETEAFF
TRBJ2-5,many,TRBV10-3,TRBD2,TGTGCCATCAGTGAGAGGCGGGAGGTCTTACAAGAGACCCAGTACTTC,CAISERREVLQETQYF
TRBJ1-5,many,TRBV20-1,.,TGCAGTGCTAGGCCGGACAATAGCAATCAGCCCCAGCATTTT,CSARPDNSNQPQHF
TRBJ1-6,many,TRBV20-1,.,TGCAGTGCTCCCGAACAGGTGGCGCATTCACCCCTCCACTTT,CSAPEQVAHSPLHF
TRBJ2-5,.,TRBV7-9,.,TGTGCCAGCAGCTTACGATCAGGGGCTCAACAAGAGACCCAGTGCTTC,CASSLRSGAQQETQCF
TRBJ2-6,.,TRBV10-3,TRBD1,TGTGCCATCAGTGATGGGACAGTACCAGGCACTGGGGCCAACGTCCTGACTTTC,CAISDGTVPGTGANVLTF
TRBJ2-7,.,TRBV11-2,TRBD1,TGTGCCAGCAGCTTAACATACAGGGGGTACGAGCAGTACTTC,CASSLTYRGYEQYF
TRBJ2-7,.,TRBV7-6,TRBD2,TGTGCCAGCAGCTCCACCGCTAGCGGGAAGGCCTACGAGCAGTACTTC,CASSSTASGKAYEQYF
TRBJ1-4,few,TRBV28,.,TGTGCCAGCAGTTTCCCGGGAGATGAAAAACTGTTTTTT,CASSFPGDEKLFF
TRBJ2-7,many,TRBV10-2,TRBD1,TGCGCCAGCACCCAAGCGACCGGGACAGGGGGCTACGAGCAGTACTTC,CASTQATGTGGYEQYF